Presented here are 31 T cell receptor gamma chains from one specimen sequenced in a study of γδ T cells in repeated Plasmodium falciparum infection. TCRdb re-identified clones in the multiplex PCR reads via CATT. The data contain around 25,000 gamma-chain clones, less than 3.5% of them singletons. Gammadelta T cells were flow-sorted from PBMC into Vgamma9/Vdelta2+ and Vdelta2-negative populations for bulk analysis. Input material: gamma-delta T cells from blood. These receptors came from a pool of human donors (malaria-infected and uninfected, not separated).

Note on this clone: TCRdb pairs this DNA with a much larger clone's protein that differs at residue 16, likely a read error; the protein shown was translated from the DNA. The J gene is TRGJP1, the V gene TRGV9. TCRdb supplies no J gene; here it was assigned by aligning the nucleotide sequence to germline. This CDR3 has 17 residues. Germline loops: CDR1 GITISATS, CDR2 ISYDGTV (reference sequence). V shed 4 bases, J shed 15 bases, and the junction held 26 bases outside the gene matches. The CDR3 protein is CALWDAREELGKKIKIF. In DNA, the CDR3 is TGTGCCTTGTGGGACGCAAGAGAAGAGTTGGGCAAAAAAATCAAGATATTT.

Ten or more counts support this clone. TCRdb shows a much larger clone's protein in place of this DNA's translation, and the two differ at residue 5, likely through a read error; the protein shown is translated from the DNA. The chain couples TRGV9 to TRGJ1 or TRGJ2. No J gene was available from TCRdb, and it was assigned here by a germline match of the DNA. Germline V lookup: CDR1 GITISATS, CDR2 ISYDGTV (reference sequence). J gave up 0 bases and V 6 bases, and 17 bases lay outside the gene matches. This CDR3 is built from 17 residues. CDR3 bases: TGTGCCTTGTGGAAGCCAACAACCCCCTGGAATTATTATAAGAAACTCTTT. This translates into CALWKPTTPWNYYKKLF.

Many counts were recorded for this clone. TCRdb's listed protein matches a much larger clone and diverges from this DNA's translation at residue 10, likely through a read error; the protein shown comes from the DNA. The gene calls are TRGV2 and TRGJP2. Germline assignment: CDR1 EGSNGY and CDR2 YDSYNSKV. The CDR3 sequence is 15 residues long. CDR3 loop: CATWDGPSSGWIKTF. CDR3 nucleotides: TGTGCCACCTGGGACGGGCCGAGTAGTGGTTGGATCAAGACGTTT.

This clone has at least ten counts. Translating this DNA gives a protein that differs at residue 7 from the TCRdb one, which belongs to a much larger clone; a read error is likely, and the protein shown is this translation. CDR3 sequence: CATWTRSYYKKLF. The CDR3 nucleotides read TGTGCCACCTGGACCAGGAGTTATTATAAGAAACTCTTT. The rearrangement joins TRGV5 to TRGJ1 or TRGJ2. Germline trimming cut 6 bases from V and 3 bases from J; bases unmatched to any gene: 8. From germline, CDR1 is VINAFY and CDR2 YDVSNSKD. CDR3 length: 13 amino acids.

In this sample, this clone turned up a few times. This may arise from a read error, as a much more abundant clone is one base away. The chain uses TRGV9 and TRGJP. The J gene was missing in TCRdb and was found by matching the end of the DNA to germline. The germline CDR1 and CDR2 sequences are GITISATS and ISYDGTV (reference sequence). The length of the CDR3 is 17 residues. The trim removed 3 bases at V and 12 bases at J, leaving 14 bases unmatched. The CDR3 protein is CALWESALGSGKKIKVF. The CDR3 nucleotides read TGTGCCTTGTGGGAGTCTGCTCTGGGGTCGGGCAAAAAAATCAAGGTATTT.

At least ten counts were recorded for this clone. This DNA's translation differs at residue 6 from TCRdb's protein, which comes from a much larger clone; a read error is likely, and the protein shown is translated from the DNA. CDR3 coding DNA: TGTGCCACCTGGCACCCTTATTATAAGAAACTCTTT. Its translation is CATWHPYYKKLF. The chain carries TRGV4 and TRGJ1 or TRGJ2. The germline gives CDR1 EGSTGY, CDR2 YDSYTSSV. The CDR3 consists of 12 residues. After removal of 6 bases from V and 3 bases from J, the junction contained 5 bases not matched to a gene.

This clone was seen ten or more times. This is likely an artifact of a read error, given a far larger clone one base away. Other DNA sequences in the same sample also yield this CDR3. The chain is built from TRGV3 and TRGJ1 or TRGJ2. Germline V lookup: CDR1 VTNTFY, CDR2 YDVSTARD (reference sequence). This CDR3 is 12 amino acids long. CDR3 nucleotides: TGTGCCACTTGGGACAGGCACTATAAGAAACTCTTT. It encodes CATWDRHYKKLF.

This clone was observed at least ten times. A read error likely explains this, since a far larger clone differs by one base. The sample has other DNA sequences that encode this CDR3 too. The genes are TRGV2 and TRGJ1 or TRGJ2. The CDR3 is 13 residues long. Germline V lookup: CDR1 EGSNGY, CDR2 YDSYNSKV. The DNA for the CDR3 is TGCGCCACCTGGGACGGGCCTTATTATAAGAAACTCTTT. This sequence encodes CATWDGPYYKKLF.

The sample holds a few counts of this clone. TCRdb assigns this DNA the protein of a much larger clone, which departs from its translation at residue 2; this likely reflects a read error, and the protein shown comes from translating the DNA. This chain connects TRGV9 to TRGJP2. This CDR3 spans 14 amino acids. The germline V gene encodes CDR1 GITISATS and CDR2 ISYDGTV (reference sequence). DNA for the CDR3: TGTACCTTGTGGGAGTATAGTAGTGATTGGATCAAGACGTTT. Encoded protein: CTLWEYSSDWIKTF.

This clone showed up many times. A read error likely explains why the TCRdb protein, taken from a much larger clone, differs from this DNA's translation at residue 5; the protein shown is translated from the DNA. The chain combines TRGV2 with TRGJ1 or TRGJ2. Because TCRdb records no J gene, it was assigned here through a match of the DNA to germline. The CDR3 has 12 residues. The germline CDR1 and CDR2 sequences are EGSNGY and YDSYNSKV. The CDR3 DNA follows: TGTGCCACCTGGGGCGGGCCCTATAAGAAACTCTTT. It yields the protein CATWGGPYKKLF.

This clone has ten or more counts. TCRdb's listed protein matches a much larger clone and diverges from this DNA's translation at residue 11, likely through a read error; the protein shown comes from the DNA. The V gene is TRGV9, the J gene TRGJ1 or TRGJ2. Because TCRdb records no J gene, it was assigned here through a match of the DNA to germline. The CDR3 contains 15 residues. Looked up from germline, CDR1 is GITISATS and CDR2 is ISYDGTV (reference sequence). The CDR3 sequence is CALWVPTRSYHKKLF. The CDR3 DNA is TGTGCCTTGTGGGTCCCGACGAGGAGTTATCATAAGAAACTCTTT.

This clone occurred a few times. This DNA's translation and the protein TCRdb lists, from a much larger clone, do not match at residue 4, likely due to a read error; the protein shown is translated from the DNA. The V call is TRGV9, the J call TRGJ1 or TRGJ2. TCRdb offers no J gene call, so here the DNA was matched to germline to obtain one. This CDR3 has 14 residues. Germline CDR1 is GITISATS and CDR2 is ISYDGTV (reference sequence). The CDR3 region has the DNA TGTGCCTTGCGGGAGGGCTGTCGTTATTATAAGAAACTCTTT. Its translation: CALREGCRYYKKLF.

This clone was recorded many times. The chain recombines TRGV4 with TRGJ1 or TRGJ2. In the absence of a J gene in TCRdb, the DNA was matched to germline to assign it here. The germline V gene has CDR1 EGSTGY and CDR2 YDSYTSSV. CDR3 length: 13 amino acids. The trim removed 0 bases at V and 7 bases at J, leaving 6 bases unmatched. CDR3 coding DNA: TGTGCCACCTGGGATGGGAAGGGGTATAAGAAACTCTTT. Protein sequence: CATWDGKGYKKLF.

Concerning this clone: A far larger clone is a single base away, which makes a read error likely. Different DNA sequences within this sample yield the same CDR3. No J gene was named, though the V gene is TRGV9. This CDR3 has 27 amino acids. CDR1 GITISATS and CDR2 ISYDGTV come from the germline V gene (reference sequence). CDR3 sequence (DNA): TGTGCCTTGTTCCAGAGAAACTCTTTAGCAGTGGAACAACACTTGTTGTCACAGGTAAGTATCGGAAGAATACAACATTTC. It encodes CALFQRNSLAVEQHLLSQVSIGRIQHF.

This clone occurred many times. TCRdb lists the protein of a much larger clone for this DNA, which differs at residue 5, so this is likely a read error; the protein given here is translated from the DNA itself. This chain joins TRGV9 and TRGJ1 or TRGJ2. CDR3 length equals 15 residues. Trimming cost V 5 bases and J 3 bases; bases outside gene matches: 13. The germline gives CDR1 GITISATS, CDR2 ISYDGTV (reference sequence). CDR3 residues: CALWGSPEVYYKKLF. Here the CDR3 DNA reads TGTGCCTTGTGGGGGTCCCCGGAGGTTTATTATAAGAAACTCTTT.

This clone was counted ten times or more. Given a far larger clone just one base away, this is likely a sequencing read error. The sample contains more than one DNA sequence encoding this CDR3. Called V gene: TRGV5; the J gene was not called. CDR1 and CDR2 (germline): VINAFY, YDVSNSKD. The CDR3 consists of 11 residues. The CDR3, as DNA: TGTGCCACCTGGGACGGCCCAGAGAAACTTTTT. Translation: CATWDGPEKLF.

In this sample, this clone turned up many times. This sequence joins TRGV2 and TRGJ1 or TRGJ2. Germline V gene lookup returns CDR1 EGSNGY and CDR2 YDSYNSKV. This CDR3 has 14 amino acids. V lost 0 bases and J lost 5; bases outside the gene matches: 7. The CDR3 sequence is CATWDGPKNYKKLF. In nucleotides, the CDR3 is TGTGCCACCTGGGACGGGCCAAAGAATTATAAGAAACTCTTT.

In this sample, this clone turned up a few times. TCRdb attributes to this sequence the protein of a much larger clone, which differs from the DNA translation at residue 13; a read error is likely, and the protein displayed is translated from the DNA. This chain connects TRGV4 to TRGJ1 or TRGJ2. The J gene comes from matching the DNA to germline here; TCRdb lacks it. CDR1 is EGSTGY, CDR2 YDSYTSSV, per germline. The CDR3 loop spans 18 amino acids. The CDR3 loop is CATWGVGVDGVNHYKKLF. DNA for the CDR3: TGTGCCACCTGGGGAGTGGGGGTTGATGGAGTGAATCATTATAAGAAACTCTTT.

This clone occurred many times. Other DNA sequences in this sample translate to the same CDR3. The V gene is TRGV3, the J gene TRGJ1 or TRGJ2. Germline V gene data show CDR1 as VTNTFY and CDR2 as YDVSTARD (reference sequence). Trimming removed 0 bases from V and 7 bases from J; junction bases left unmatched: 6. The CDR3 runs to 13 residues. The CDR3 DNA sequence: TGTGCCACCTGGGACAGGCTTGGCTATAAGAAACTCTTT. Amino acids: CATWDRLGYKKLF.

A few counts support this clone. A far larger clone is one nucleotide away, so this likely arose from a read error. Other DNA sequences from this sample encode an identical CDR3 as well. J gene calling gave no result, while the V gene is TRGV9. The CDR3 length is 20 residues. CDR1 is GITISATS, CDR2 ISYDGTV, per germline (reference sequence). The CDR3, as DNA: TGTGCCTTGTGGGAGGTGCGGGGAAGTTACATAGGGAGTAGTGATTGGATCAAGACATTT. This encodes CALWEVRGSYIGSSDWIKTF.

No call was made for the V gene; the J gene is TRGJ1 or TRGJ2. CDR3 length: 16 amino acids. The CDR3 DNA reads TGTGCCACCTGGGTCGGGTCCCTTCCACTTTATTATAGGAAACTCTTT. Encoded protein: CATWVGSLPLYYRKLF.

This clone was detected only a few times. TCRdb attributes to this sequence the protein of a much larger clone, which differs from the DNA translation at residue 15; a read error is likely, and the protein displayed is translated from the DNA. The chain uses TRGV9 and TRGJP. Here the J gene came from matching the DNA to germline, since TCRdb omits it. CDR1 is GITISATS and CDR2 is ISYDGTV in the germline V gene (reference sequence). The CDR3 covers 18 residues. Written as DNA, the CDR3 is TGTGCCTTGTGGGAGGTTCATCCTCAAGAGTTGGGCAAAAAAGTCAAGGTATTT. As protein: CALWEVHPQELGKKVKVF.

This clone has ten or more counts. A much larger clone lies one base from this, so it may be a read error. The chain has TRGV8 and TRGJ1 or TRGJ2. The J gene was missing in TCRdb and was found by matching the end of the DNA to germline. The germline gives CDR1 VENAVY, CDR2 YDSYNSRV. With V trimmed by 4 bases and J by 9 bases, 9 bases remained unmatched. The CDR3 totals 12 residues. DNA of the CDR3: TGTGCCACCTGGGACCGAGGTTTTAAGAAACTCTTT. This encodes CATWDRGFKKLF.

This clone was detected many times. The chain uses TRGV9 and TRGJ1 or TRGJ2. This CDR3 region has 13 residues. Germline V CDR1 and CDR2: GITISATS, ISYDGTV (reference sequence). The V segment lost 2 bases and the J segment 8 bases; nucleotides outside the gene matches: 9. Written as DNA, the CDR3 is TGTGCCTTGTGGGAGGAGGTGGACCATAAGAAACTCTTT. Translating it yields CALWEEVDHKKLF.

On this clone: A far larger clone differs by one base, so this is likely a read error. The sample contains more than one DNA sequence encoding this CDR3. The gene calls are TRGV9 and TRGJP. TCRdb lists no J gene, so it was determined here by aligning the DNA to germline. Germline V lookup: CDR1 GITISATS, CDR2 ISYDGTV (reference sequence). The CDR3 contains 17 residues. The CDR3, as DNA: TGTGCCTTGTGGGAGATCCCTGGTTGGTTGGGCAAGAAAATCAAGGTATTT. Amino acid sequence: CALWEIPGWLGKKIKVF.

This clone was found a few times. A far larger clone is off by one base, so a read error is likely. This CDR3 is also generated by other DNA sequences in the sample. In nucleotides, the CDR3 is TGTGCCACCTGGGACAGGCGGTTGTATTATAAGAAGCTCTTT. Translation gives CATWDRRLYYKKLF. For the V gene the call is TRGV3; the J gene has no call. Germline V gene lookup returns CDR1 VTNTFY and CDR2 YDVSTARD (reference sequence). The CDR3 sequence is 14 residues long.

This clone occurred many times. TCRdb's entry gives the protein of a much larger clone, which mismatches this DNA's translation at residue 7, likely from a read error; the protein reported here is translated from the DNA. The chain carries TRGV2 and TRGJ1 or TRGJ2. Here the J gene came from matching the DNA to germline, since TCRdb omits it. The CDR3 totals 15 residues. Germline V gives CDR1 EGSNGY, CDR2 YDSYNSKV. Trimming removed 0 bases from V and 0 bases from J; junction bases left unmatched: 5. CDR3 residues: CATWDGAPNYYKKLF. The CDR3 coding sequence is TGTGCCACCTGGGACGGGGCCCCGAATTATTATAAGAAACTCTTT.

This clone was seen a few times. Being one base from a much bigger clone, this may be a read error. This sequence joins TRGV3 and TRGJ1 or TRGJ2. The CDR3 covers 13 residues. CDR1 and CDR2 (germline): VTNTFY, YDVSTARD (reference sequence). After removal of 12 bases from V and 8 bases from J, the junction contained 19 bases not matched to a gene. CDR3: CAASYPSSNKKLF. Written as DNA, the CDR3 is TGTGCCGCTTCCTACCCATCCTCAAATAAGAAACTCTTT.

The table lists this clone with many counts. This chain links TRGV4 with TRGJ1 or TRGJ2. V lost 3 bases, J lost 4 bases, and 9 bases stayed unmatched. From germline, CDR1 is EGSTGY and CDR2 YDSYTSSV. The CDR3 length is 14 residues. This CDR3 reads CATWDPWSYYKKLF. DNA of the CDR3: TGTGCCACCTGGGATCCCTGGAGCTATTATAAGAAACTCTTT.

This clone was counted between two and nine times. A far more abundant clone sits one base away, making this likely a read error. The same CDR3 also results from other DNA sequences found in this sample. The J gene was not called, though the V gene is TRGV4. Germline V gene data show CDR1 as EGSTGY and CDR2 as YDSYTSSV. CDR3 size: 11 residues. The CDR3, as DNA: TGTGCCACCTGGGATGGGTATAAGAAACTTTTT. Translation: CATWDGYKKLF.

A remark on this clone: The TCRdb protein comes from a much larger clone and disagrees with this DNA's translation at residue 3, likely due to a read error; the protein given here is derived from the DNA. The chain has TRGV5 and TRGJ1 or TRGJ2. Assignment of the J gene here rests on matching the DNA to germline, because TCRdb gives none. Germline V gives CDR1 VINAFY, CDR2 YDVSNSKD. This CDR3 comprises 14 residues. This CDR3 reads CAIWDRRRYYKKLF. Written as DNA, the CDR3 is TGTGCCATCTGGGACAGGCGGCGGTATTATAAGAAACTCTTT.